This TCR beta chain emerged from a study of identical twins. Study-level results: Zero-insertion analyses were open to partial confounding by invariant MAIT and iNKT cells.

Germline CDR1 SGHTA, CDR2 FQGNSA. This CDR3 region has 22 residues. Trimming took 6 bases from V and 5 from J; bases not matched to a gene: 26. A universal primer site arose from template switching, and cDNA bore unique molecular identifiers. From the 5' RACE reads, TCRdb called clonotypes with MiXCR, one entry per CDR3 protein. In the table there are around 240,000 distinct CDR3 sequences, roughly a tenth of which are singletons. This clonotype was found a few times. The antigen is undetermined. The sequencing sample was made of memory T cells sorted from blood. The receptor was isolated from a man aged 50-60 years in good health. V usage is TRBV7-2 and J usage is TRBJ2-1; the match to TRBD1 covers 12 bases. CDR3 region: CASSPGTGGANRLLRTDNEQFF. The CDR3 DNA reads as TGTGCCAGCAGTCCCGGGACAGGGGGCGCAAATCGCCTCTTGAGAACCGACAATGAGCAGTTCTTC.